The TCR beta chain under discussion was sequenced for a study of neoadjuvant anti-PD-1 for oral cavity cancer. Study findings and constraints: Pretreatment Treg/Th17 ratio correlated inversely with post-treatment tumor clonality.

With regard to this clone: Its antigen is not identified.

TCRdb's table, derived via immunoSEQ multiplex PCR, lists solely in-frame clones and lacks some. The table lists around 81,000 clones, around 80% of them singletons. The V gene's germline CDR1 is MNHNY and CDR2 SVGAGI (reference sequence). This CDR3 spans 15 amino acids. Unmatched junction bases numbered 3, after V lost 4 bases and J lost 4 bases. The TCR originated in a person aged 35-79 years with oral cavity squamous cell carcinoma. The chain links TRBV6-6 to TRBJ2-3; the match to TRBD2 covers 12 bases. Sequenced material: PBMCs, taken before nivolumab (anti-PD-1) treatment. The CDR3 spells CASSFTSGRPDTQYF. The CDR3 nucleotides read TGTGCCAGCAGTTTTACTAGCGGGAGGCCAGATACGCAGTATTTT.